This T cell receptor (beta chain) was sequenced for a study of Graves' ophthalmopathy and Graves' hyperthyroidism. Study at large: Before any treatment, peripheral blood was taken at the initial diagnosis. General study findings and limits: In blood appeared most of the expanded thyroid clonotypes whose frequency exceeded 0.001.

The germline V gene has CDR1 SGHAT and CDR2 FQNNGV. Trimming removed 5 bases from V and 3 bases from J, with 13 bases in between. The CDR3 runs to 14 residues. This clonotype was found many times. Its antigen remains unknown. Amplification of the TCR beta CDR3 regions used RNA transcripts (as template). An opening RT-PCR round employed HTBI primers and preceded a second-round multiplex PCR. Via MiXCR, TCRdb re-called the multiplex PCR reads, giving one row per CDR3 protein. The sample lists roughly 400,000 distinct CDR3 sequences; 15% were seen once. The clonotype originates from a woman younger than 35 with stable Graves' hyperthyroidism. The sample was peripheral blood. The chain uses TRBV11-2 and TRBJ2-5; tentatively, D is TRBD2 (6 bases). The CDR3 DNA sequence: TGTGCCAGCAGCCCCTGGACTACTAAAGAGACCCAGTACTTC. It translates to CASSPWTTKETQYF.